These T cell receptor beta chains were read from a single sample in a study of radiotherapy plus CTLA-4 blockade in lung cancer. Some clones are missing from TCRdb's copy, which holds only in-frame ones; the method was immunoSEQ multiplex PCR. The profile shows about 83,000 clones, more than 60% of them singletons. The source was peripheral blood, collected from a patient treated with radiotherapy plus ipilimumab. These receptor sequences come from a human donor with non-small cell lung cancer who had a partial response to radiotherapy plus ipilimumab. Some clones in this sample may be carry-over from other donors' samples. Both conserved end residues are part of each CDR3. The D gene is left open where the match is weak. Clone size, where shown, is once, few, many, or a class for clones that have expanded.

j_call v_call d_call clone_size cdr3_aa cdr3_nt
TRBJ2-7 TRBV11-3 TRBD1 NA CASSLTGVTEQYF TGTGCCAGCAGCTTAACAGGGGTGACCGAGCAGTACTTC
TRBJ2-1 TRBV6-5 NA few CASSYSIQRSYNEQFF TGTGCCAGCAGTTACTCGATCCAGCGTTCCTACAATGAGCAGTTCTTC
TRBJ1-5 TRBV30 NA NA CAWTLGANQPQHF TGTGCCTGGACCTTGGGGGCCAATCAGCCCCAGCATTTT
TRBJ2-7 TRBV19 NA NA CASRAYEQYF TGTGCCAGTAGAGCATACGAGCAGTACTTC
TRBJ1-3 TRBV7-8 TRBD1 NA CASSVVTGGGFSGNTIYF TGTGCCAGCAGCGTAGTGACAGGGGGCGGTTTCTCTGGAAACACCATATATTTT
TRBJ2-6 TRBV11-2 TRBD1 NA CASSPSTGSIGANVLTF TGTGCCAGCAGCCCATCGACAGGGAGTATTGGGGCCAACGTCCTGACTTTC
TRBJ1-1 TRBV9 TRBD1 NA CASSVRQGATEAFF TGTGCCAGCAGCGTAAGACAGGGGGCCACTGAAGCTTTCTTT
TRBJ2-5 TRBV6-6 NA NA CASRTSVLPVKETQYF TGTGCCAGCAGGACAAGTGTTCTTCCGGTAAAAGAGACCCAGTACTTC
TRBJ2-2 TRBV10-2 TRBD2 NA CASRWEGANTGELFF TGCGCCAGCAGATGGGAGGGCGCGAACACCGGGGAGCTGTTTTTT
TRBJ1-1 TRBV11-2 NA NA CASSFRQNTEAFF TGTGCCAGCAGCTTTAGACAGAACACTGAAGCTTTCTTT